The T cell receptor beta chain under discussion was sequenced for a study of cytomegalovirus exposure and HLA in healthy donors. Germline-derived CDR1 and CDR2 are DFQATT and SNEGSKA (reference sequence). Trimming shortened V by 6 bases and J by 3 bases, and 8 bases separated the two germline ends. The CDR3 has 11 amino acids. With 60 Vbeta and 13 Jbeta primers, the PCR was carried out. Method: immunoSEQ multiplex PCR; TCRdb's copy keeps in-frame clones and lacks some. This table has 150,000 to 200,000 clones, roughly 79% appearing once. The sequence came from a male donor in good health and CMV-seropositive. The sample was PBMCs. The chain is built from TRBV20-1 and TRBJ1-2; D perhaps matches TRBD1 (5 bases). As DNA, the CDR3 is TGCAGTGCGGACACAGACTATGGCTACACCTTC. Encoded protein: CSADTDYGYTF.